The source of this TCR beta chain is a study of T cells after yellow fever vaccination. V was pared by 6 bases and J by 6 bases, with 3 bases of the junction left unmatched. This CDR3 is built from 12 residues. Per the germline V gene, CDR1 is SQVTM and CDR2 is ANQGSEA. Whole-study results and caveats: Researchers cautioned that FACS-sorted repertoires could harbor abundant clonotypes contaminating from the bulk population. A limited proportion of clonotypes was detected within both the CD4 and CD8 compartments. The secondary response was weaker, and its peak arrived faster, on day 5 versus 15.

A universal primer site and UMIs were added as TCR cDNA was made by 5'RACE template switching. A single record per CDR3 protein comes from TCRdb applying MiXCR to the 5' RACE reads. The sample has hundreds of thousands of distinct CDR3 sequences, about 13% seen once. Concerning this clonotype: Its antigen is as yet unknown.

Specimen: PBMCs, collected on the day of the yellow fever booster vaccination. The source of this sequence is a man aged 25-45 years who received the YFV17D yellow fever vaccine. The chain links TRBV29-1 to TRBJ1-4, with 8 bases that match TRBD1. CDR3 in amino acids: CSVYRGDEKLFF. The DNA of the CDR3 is TGCAGCGTGTACAGGGGGGATGAAAAACTGTTTTTT.